The 5 T cell receptor beta chains given below trace back to one sample, sequenced in a study of blood T cell repertoires in COVID-19. Data came from immunoSEQ multiplex PCR; TCRdb stores just in-frame clones and leaves some out. The table has around 170,000 clones, 86% seen once. The sequencing sample was made of peripheral blood. Receptors were obtained from a man aged 50 to 59 with active or convalescent COVID-19.

This chain links TRBV6-5 with TRBJ2-7, with TRBD1 matching over 12 bases. V trimming: 6 bases; J trimming: 1 base; junction bases outside the gene matches: 4. CDR1 MNHEY and CDR2 SVGAGI come from the germline V gene. This CDR3 is built from 15 residues. CDR3 region: CASRPGQGASYEQYF. The CDR3 DNA is TGTGCCAGCAGACCGGGACAGGGGGCTTCCTACGAGCAGTACTTC.

The J gene is TRBJ2-5, the V gene TRBV6-5; D perhaps matches TRBD2 (5 bases). V dropped 2 bases and J dropped 4 bases, with 17 bases sitting between them. The CDR3 has 16 amino acids. Germline V gene lookup returns CDR1 MNHEY and CDR2 SVGAGI. This CDR3 reads CASSYDSERVRETQYF. CDR3 sequence (DNA): TGTGCCAGCAGTTACGATTCGGAGAGGGTCAGAGAGACCCAGTACTTC.

The chain recombines TRBV24-1 with TRBJ2-1, with 7 bases fitting TRBD2. CDR1 KGHDR and CDR2 SFDVKD come from the germline V gene. This CDR3 has 16 residues. After removal of 4 bases from V and 8 bases from J, the junction contained 13 bases not matched to a gene. This CDR3 is CATSDPGSGKSDEQFF. The CDR3 region has the DNA TGTGCCACCAGTGACCCGGGGAGCGGGAAGAGTGATGAGCAGTTCTTC.

The rearrangement links TRBV5-6 to TRBJ2-1, with 11 bases matching TRBD2. The CDR3 covers 16 residues. Losses at the gene ends were 4 bases for V and 3 bases for J; bases not matched to a gene: 6. Germline loops: CDR1 SGHDT, CDR2 YYEEEE. CDR3 in amino acids: CASSPVTSGIYNEQFF. CDR3 coding DNA: TGTGCCAGCAGCCCAGTGACTAGCGGGATCTACAATGAGCAGTTCTTC.

The chain joins TRBV6-5 to TRBJ2-3, with D perhaps TRBD2 (5 bases). From germline, CDR1 is MNHEY and CDR2 SVGAGI. The CDR3 is made up of 15 amino acids. The V and J ends lost 0 bases and 5 bases respectively, with 12 bases between them. Written as DNA, the CDR3 is TGTGCCAGCAGTTACTCGAGACCTGGGAGAGATACGCAGTATTTT. Translated, it gives CASSYSRPGRDTQYF.